The 31 T cell receptor beta chains given below trace back to one sample, sequenced in a study of blood T cell repertoires in COVID-19. Clones were sequenced by immunoSEQ multiplex PCR, and TCRdb holds only the in-frame ones, with some missing. The top ten clones hold roughly 19% of a sample with some 200,000 clones, roughly 84% of them seen once. Sequenced sample: peripheral blood. The receptors were sampled from a man aged 50 to 59 with COVID-19, enrolled during active disease.

The V gene is TRBV9, the J gene TRBJ1-3; 7 nucleotides agree with TRBD1. Per the germline V gene, CDR1 is SGDLS and CDR2 is YYNGEE. The CDR3 runs 17 residues. The ends lost 0 bases at V and 0 bases at J; junction bases unmatched: 6. The CDR3 reads CASSVASRGYSGNTIYF. CDR3 sequence (DNA): TGTGCCAGCAGCGTAGCTTCCAGGGGGTACTCTGGAAACACCATATATTTT. Complete variable domain (other parts from reference TRBV9 and TRBJ1-3): DSGVTQTPKHLITATGQRVTLRCSPRSGDLSVYWYQQSLDQGLQFLIQYYNGEERAKGNILERFSAQQFPDLHSELNLSSLELGDSALYFCASSVASRGYSGNTIYFGEGSWLTVV.

The chain has TRBV4-1 and TRBJ2-1; 9 bases line up with TRBD2. The germline V gene has CDR1 MGHRA and CDR2 YSYEKL. The CDR3 is made up of 15 amino acids. V lost 7 bases and J lost 3; bases outside the gene matches: 7. The CDR3 spells CASNHLSGSYNEQFF. The CDR3 DNA follows: TGCGCCAGCAACCACCTTAGCGGGAGCTACAATGAGCAGTTCTTC.

This chain connects TRBV2 to TRBJ1-2; D is perhaps TRBD1 (5 bases). V lost 8 bases, J lost 0 bases, and 13 bases lay in between. From germline, CDR1 is SNHLY and CDR2 FYNNEI. CDR3 length equals 14 residues. The CDR3 is CASGSRATNYGYTF. The DNA for the CDR3 is TGTGCCAGCGGCAGCAGGGCTACTAACTATGGCTACACCTTC.

J is TRBJ2-7 and V is TRBV7-9; D is perhaps TRBD2 (5 bases). The V end was cut by 0 bases, the J end by 3 bases, with 9 bases between. The CDR3 is 14 residues long. Germline V gene sequence: CDR1 SEHNR, CDR2 FQNEAQ (reference sequence). In DNA form, the CDR3 reads TGTGCCAGCAGCTTAGCGGGAGTGGACTACGAGCAGTACTTC. This gives the protein CASSLAGVDYEQYF.

The CDR3 is CASSFFSGGITGELFF. The CDR3 DNA is TGCGCCAGCAGCTTCTTCTCAGGGGGCATAACCGGGGAGCTGTTTTTT. The rearrangement joins TRBV5-1 to TRBJ2-2, with 8 positions matching TRBD1. Germline CDR1 is SGHRS and CDR2 is YFSETQ. This CDR3 spans 16 amino acids. The J segment lost 5 bases and the V segment lost 2 bases, leaving 8 bases of the junction unmatched.

The chain has TRBV5-1 and TRBJ2-1; the match to TRBD2 covers 8 bases. CDR3 length: 15 amino acids. After removal of 5 bases from V and 0 bases from J, the junction contained 4 bases not matched to a gene. The germline CDR1 and CDR2 sequences are SGHRS and YFSETQ. This CDR3 is CASRTSGSSYNEQFF. CDR3 DNA sequence: TGCGCCAGCAGAACCAGCGGGAGCTCCTACAATGAGCAGTTCTTC.

The chain has TRBV7-9 and TRBJ2-3; 7 bases fit TRBD1. The CDR3 loop spans 15 amino acids. With 1 base clipped from V and 0 bases from J, the junction kept 1 base outside the gene matches. Germline V gene sequence: CDR1 SEHNR, CDR2 FQNEAQ (reference sequence). The CDR3 nucleotides read TGTGCCAGCAGCTTAGGGGACAGAAGCACAGATACGCAGTATTTT. It specifies CASSLGDRSTDTQYF.

The chain links TRBV19 to TRBJ2-3, with 12 bases that match TRBD2. The CDR3 runs to 17 residues. The V and J ends lost 0 bases and 4 bases, in that order; junction bases with no gene match: 5. CDR1 and CDR2 (germline): LNHDA, SQIVND (reference sequence). The CDR3 region has the DNA TGTGCCAGTAGTATAGATCCTAGCGGGGGGGCAGCAGATACGCAGTATTTT. Translated, it gives CASSIDPSGGAADTQYF.

The sample holds one count of this clone. The chain joins TRBV3-1 (or the pseudogene TRBV3-2) to TRBJ2-7; 7 bases align to TRBD1. The germline gives CDR1 LGHDT, CDR2 YNNKEL (reference sequence). The CDR3 spans 14 residues. V was clipped by 2 bases and J by 2 bases; unmatched bases: 3. The CDR3: CASSQRDSAYEQYF. In nucleotides, the CDR3 is TGTGCCAGCAGCCAACGGGACAGCGCCTACGAGCAGTACTTC.

This chain connects TRBV5-1 to TRBJ1-5, with a weak D call TRBD1 (6 bases). Germline V gene data show CDR1 as SGHRS and CDR2 as YFSETQ. V was pared by 3 bases and J by 4 bases, with 14 bases between. The CDR3 is 15 amino acids. CDR3 bases: TGCGCCAGCAGCTCGGGACACGGACTTAATCAGCCCCAGCATTTT. Translation gives CASSSGHGLNQPQHF.

V gene TRBV12-5 combines with J gene TRBJ2-7; 10 bases map to TRBD1. CDR1 is LGHNT and CDR2 is FRNRAP in the germline V gene. V shed 4 bases and J 5 bases; nucleotides not matched to a gene: 5. The CDR3 sequence is 14 residues long. CDR3 sequence reads: CASGSGTGADEQYF. The CDR3 region has the DNA TGTGCTAGTGGTTCGGGGACAGGGGCCGACGAGCAGTACTTC.

The genes are TRBV12-3 or TRBV12-4 and TRBJ2-5, with D hard to call. There are 13 residues in the CDR3. V was clipped by 1 base and J by 2 bases, with 5 bases between them. CDR3 bases: TGTGCCAGCAGTTTAGGGCGGCAAGAGACCCAGTACTTC. This sequence encodes CASSLGRQETQYF.

The chain is built from TRBV7-3 and TRBJ2-2; TRBD1 matches at 7 bases. J gave up 7 bases and V 2 bases, and 13 bases lay outside the gene matches. This CDR3 comprises 17 residues. The germline V gene has CDR1 SGHTA and CDR2 FQGTGA. The CDR3 protein is CASSLLGLRGRDGELFF. CDR3 in DNA: TGTGCCAGCAGCTTACTCGGGCTGAGGGGGCGAGACGGGGAGCTGTTTTTT.

This chain links TRBV5-4 with TRBJ2-2, with TRBD1 matching 9 bases. The CDR3 has 15 amino acids. V shed 0 bases and J 4 bases; nucleotides not matched to a gene: 1. Germline-derived CDR1 and CDR2 are SGHNT and YYREEE (reference sequence). CDR3 in amino acids: CASSLATGGTGELFF. CDR3 bases: TGTGCCAGCAGCTTGGCGACAGGGGGCACCGGGGAGCTGTTTTTT.

This clone has only one observation. This sample also contains other DNA sequences that code for the same CDR3. The V call is TRBV29-1, the J call TRBJ2-2, with 9 bases lining up with TRBD1. Germline values: CDR1 SQVTM, CDR2 ANQGSEA. Trimming removed 8 bases from V and 1 base from J; junction bases left unmatched: 2. The CDR3 sequence is 13 residues long. CDR3 in amino acids: CSSGQGNTGELFF. CDR3 nucleotides: TGCAGCTCGGGACAGGGGAACACCGGGGAGCTGTTTTTT.

The chain couples TRBV6-1 to TRBJ1-5; D is unresolved. Deletions cut 4 bases from V and 4 bases from J, with 17 bases between. The CDR3 has 16 amino acids. Germline CDR1 is MNHNS and CDR2 is SASEGT. The CDR3 sequence: CASSVNAYAPNQPQHF. As DNA, the CDR3 is TGTGCCAGCAGTGTAAACGCCTACGCCCCTAATCAGCCCCAGCATTTT.

This chain joins TRBV28 and TRBJ2-7; 7 bases align to TRBD1. This CDR3 contains 17 residues. The J segment lost 0 bases and the V segment lost 1 base, leaving 9 bases of the junction unmatched. The germline V gene has CDR1 MDHEN and CDR2 SYDVKM. The CDR3 loop reads CASSLFGAGTVSYEQYF. DNA of the CDR3: TGTGCCAGCAGTTTATTTGGGGCCGGGACAGTCTCCTACGAGCAGTACTTC.

This chain links TRBV3-1 (or the pseudogene TRBV3-2) with TRBJ2-3, with 7 bases identical to TRBD2. V shed 8 bases, J shed 2 bases, and the junction held 1 base outside the gene matches. This CDR3 contains 12 residues. Germline CDR1 reads LGHDT; CDR2 reads YNNKEL (reference sequence). The DNA of the CDR3 is TGTGCCAGCCGGGGGGTCACAGATACGCAGTATTTT. Residues: CASRGVTDTQYF.

The V call is TRBV27, the J call TRBJ1-5; D remains unclear. V lost 5 bases to trimming and J lost 0 bases, with 14 bases between them. Looked up from germline, CDR1 is MNHEY and CDR2 is SMNVEV (reference sequence). The CDR3 runs to 16 residues. This CDR3 reads CASSGSGGLSNQPQHF. The DNA for the CDR3 is TGTGCCAGCAGTGGTTCTGGTGGGCTTAGCAATCAGCCCCAGCATTTT.

J is TRBJ2-2 and V is TRBV30, with 12 bases fitting TRBD2. This CDR3 comprises 14 residues. Germline assignment: CDR1 GTSNPN and CDR2 SVGIG (reference sequence). Trimming took 4 bases from V and 4 from J; bases not matched to a gene: 1. The CDR3 coding sequence is TGTGCCTGGAAGACTAGCGGGGGCACCGGGGAGCTGTTTTTT. It is translated as CAWKTSGGTGELFF.

The chain links TRBV30 to TRBJ1-1; D remains unclear. V was trimmed by 1 base and J by 7 bases, leaving 4 bases between them. This CDR3 is built from 10 residues. The V gene's germline CDR1 is GTSNPN and CDR2 SVGIG (reference sequence). The CDR3 reads CAWSGLEAFF. The CDR3 coding sequence is TGTGCCTGGAGTGGACTTGAAGCTTTCTTT.

This sequence joins TRBV6-5 and TRBJ2-5, with 9 bases that match TRBD1. Germline V lookup: CDR1 MNHEY, CDR2 SVGAGI. Losses at the gene ends were 6 bases for V and 5 bases for J; bases not matched to a gene: 7. This CDR3 contains 14 residues. The chain's CDR3 is CASSTKTGGETQYF. The CDR3 DNA reads as TGTGCCAGCAGCACCAAGACAGGGGGGGAGACCCAGTACTTC.

In its sample, this clone was seen once. This rearrangement joins TRBV7-2 to TRBJ2-1; TRBD2 agrees at 10 bases. With V trimmed by 1 base and J by 6 bases, 9 bases remained unmatched. There are 17 residues in the CDR3. CDR1 and CDR2 (germline): SGHTA, FQGNSA. CDR3 amino acids: CASSLVVAGGPFNEQFF. Written as DNA, the CDR3 is TGTGCCAGCAGCTTAGTCGTAGCGGGGGGCCCTTTCAATGAGCAGTTCTTC.

The chain combines TRBV19 with TRBJ1-6; 9 bases are a match to TRBD1. After removal of 4 bases from V and 7 bases from J, the junction contained 5 bases not matched to a gene. CDR1 and CDR2 from the germline V gene are LNHDA and SQIVND (reference sequence). There are 15 residues in the CDR3. This chain's CDR3 is CASSTGDRVNSPLHF. CDR3 sequence (DNA): TGTGCCAGTAGTACCGGGGACAGGGTGAATTCACCCCTCCACTTT.

The chain employs TRBV7-2 and TRBJ1-6; D gene uncertain. V was cut by 1 base and J by 8 bases, with 9 bases left in between. The CDR3 contains 14 residues. Germline V lookup: CDR1 SGHTA, CDR2 FQGNSA. CDR3 nucleotide sequence: TGTGCCAGCAGCTTAGAACGACTGGATTCACCCCTCCACTTT. This sequence encodes CASSLERLDSPLHF.

The chain combines TRBV27 with TRBJ2-2, with 9 bases fitting TRBD2. Trimming at V came to 7 bases and at J to 1 base, leaving 4 bases not matched to a gene. This CDR3 region has 15 residues. Looked up from germline, CDR1 is MNHEY and CDR2 is SMNVEV (reference sequence). The CDR3 nucleotides read TGTGCCAGCAATCTAGCGGGACGGAACACCGGGGAGCTGTTTTTT. Translating it yields CASNLAGRNTGELFF.

V is TRBV5-4 and J is TRBJ2-1; TRBD2 might be the D (5 bases). Germline values: CDR1 SGHNT, CDR2 YYREEE (reference sequence). V was pared by 6 bases and J by 4 bases, with 11 bases between. CDR3 length: 13 amino acids. CDR3 sequence: CASTSRGYNEQFF. The CDR3, as DNA: TGTGCCAGCACCTCCCGGGGATACAATGAGCAGTTCTTC.

The rearrangement uses TRBV27 and TRBJ2-7; D unresolved. The CDR3 is 13 residues long. Germline assignment: CDR1 MNHEY and CDR2 SMNVEV (reference sequence). Trimming took off 6 bases at V and 0 bases at J, with 9 bases between the two ends. The CDR3 DNA reads as TGTGCCAGCAGCTACCTCAACTCCTACGAGCAGTACTTC. Its translation is CASSYLNSYEQYF.

The V call is TRBV2, the J call TRBJ1-5; 10 bases are shared with TRBD1. Germline assignment: CDR1 SNHLY and CDR2 FYNNEI. The CDR3 consists of 14 residues. The junction had 3 bases not matched to a gene; V was cut back by 7 bases and J by 3 bases. The CDR3 protein is CASTGTGDNQPQHF. DNA for the CDR3: TGTGCCAGCACCGGGACAGGGGACAATCAGCCCCAGCATTTT.

The rearrangement joins TRBV18 to TRBJ2-1; D might be TRBD2 (5 bases). V lost 1 base, J lost 6 bases, and 7 bases lay in between. The CDR3 contains 13 residues. CDR1 and CDR2 from the germline V gene are KGHSH and LQKENI. This CDR3 reads CASSPQRANEQFF. CDR3 coding DNA: TGTGCCAGCTCACCACAGAGGGCCAATGAGCAGTTCTTC.

The chain combines TRBV11-2 with TRBJ1-1; 8 bases are shared with TRBD1. Germline V CDR1 and CDR2: SGHAT, FQNNGV. The V and J ends lost 5 bases and 3 bases, in that order; junction bases with no gene match: 11. The CDR3 consists of 16 residues. This chain's CDR3 is CASSPRWTGLYTEAFF. The DNA of the CDR3 is TGTGCCAGCAGCCCGCGCTGGACAGGGTTGTACACTGAAGCTTTCTTT.